These 15 T cell receptor beta chains were sequenced from one sample in a study of blood T cell repertoires in COVID-19. This table comes from immunoSEQ multiplex PCR, and its TCRdb copy is limited to in-frame clones, with some not included. The profile shows about 220,000 clones, roughly 90% of them singletons. Input material: PBMCs or T cells enriched from blood (not recorded which). The receptor set was obtained from a woman aged 30 to 39 with acute COVID-19.

About this clone: Within the sample, other DNA sequences also encode this same CDR3. The chain has TRBV9 and TRBJ2-1; 7 bases fit TRBD2. Germline loops: CDR1 SGDLS, CDR2 YYNGEE. J gave up 0 bases and V 4 bases, and 4 bases lay outside the gene matches. The CDR3 has 15 amino acids. The DNA of the CDR3 is TGTGCCAGCAGCCCCGGGGGGAGCTCCTACAATGAGCAGTTCTTC. Amino acids: CASSPGGSSYNEQFF.

The count of this clone is one. DNA of the CDR3: TGTGCCACCTCCCCTCGCGTTCAGGGGGCTTGGCATGAGCAGTTCTTC. This translates into CATSPRVQGAWHEQFF. The chain joins TRBV10-3 to TRBJ2-1; TRBD1 aligns across 8 bases. The CDR3 spans 16 residues. Germline values: CDR1 ENHRY, CDR2 SYGVKD. V shed 10 bases and J 8 bases; nucleotides not matched to a gene: 19.

Concerning this clone itself: The same CDR3 also results from other DNA sequences found in this sample. The CDR3 nucleotides read TGCGCCAGCAGCTTGGGCCAGGGGGGCTACGAGCAGTACTTC. This gives the protein CASSLGQGGYEQYF. The gene calls are TRBV5-1 and TRBJ2-7, with D possibly matching TRBD1 (7 bases). Per germline, CDR1 SGHRS and CDR2 YFSETQ. Trimming stripped 0 bases from V and 3 bases from J, with 10 bases between. This CDR3 is built from 14 residues.

V usage is TRBV29-1 and J usage is TRBJ1-4; maybe TRBD1 (6 bases). V lost 5 bases and J lost 5, with 12 bases in between. The germline V gene encodes CDR1 SQVTM and CDR2 ANQGSEA. This CDR3 has 13 residues. DNA for the CDR3: TGCAGCGTTCGGGAAACAGGGAATGAAAAACTGTTTTTT. Translating gives CSVRETGNEKLFF.

The sample holds one count of this clone. The V call is TRBV6-4, the J call TRBJ1-5; TRBD1 might be the D (5 bases). Germline CDR1 MRHNA, CDR2 SNTAGT. This CDR3 is built from 14 residues. V gave up 6 bases and J gave up 3 bases, with 12 bases separating them. The CDR3 loop reads CASSVDSSNQPQHF. CDR3 in DNA: TGTGCCAGCAGCGTCGACAGTTCCAATCAGCCCCAGCATTTT.

This chain uses TRBV28 with TRBJ1-1; 7 bases align to TRBD1. The V gene end was trimmed by 10 bases and the J gene end by 0 bases; junction bases not matched to a gene: 8. The germline V gene has CDR1 MDHEN and CDR2 SYDVKM. This CDR3 contains 14 residues. The CDR3 loop is CAIGQEAMNTEAFF. The CDR3 DNA reads as TGTGCCATTGGACAGGAGGCTATGAACACTGAAGCTTTCTTT.

The chain recombines TRBV7-2 with TRBJ1-1; weak D call: TRBD1 (5 bases). The CDR3 has 17 residues. V lost 0 bases and J lost 7, with 21 bases in between. Germline V lookup: CDR1 SGHTA, CDR2 FQGNSA. The chain's CDR3 is CASSLALGEYLPLEAFF. The CDR3 bases are TGTGCCAGCAGCTTAGCGCTAGGGGAATACCTCCCCCTTGAAGCTTTCTTT. The variable domain in full, completed from reference TRBV7-2 and TRBJ1-1, reads GAGVSQSPSNKVTEKGKDVELRCDPISGHTALYWYRQSLGQGLEFLIYFQGNSAPDKSGLPSDRFSAERTGGSVSTLTIQRTQQEDSAVYLCASSLALGEYLPLEAFFGQGTRLTVV.

V gene TRBV4-1 combines with J gene TRBJ1-1, with D possibly matching TRBD1 (5 bases). Germline values: CDR1 MGHRA, CDR2 YSYEKL. Trimming removed 2 bases at V and 5 bases at J, with 12 bases between. The CDR3 has 14 amino acids. DNA for the CDR3: TGCGCCAGCAGCCAAAGGGGTCTTAGTACTGAAGCTTTCTTT. This translates into CASSQRGLSTEAFF.

V usage is TRBV30 and J usage is TRBJ1-1; no firm D call. The CDR3 is made up of 21 amino acids. V lost 0 bases and J lost 6, with 35 bases in between. Per germline, CDR1 GTSNPN and CDR2 SVGIG (reference sequence). The CDR3 reads CAWSVNGRYIKRSAPDSEAFF. CDR3 DNA sequence: TGTGCCTGGAGTGTAAATGGGCGCTACATTAAGCGGTCGGCCCCCGACTCTGAAGCTTTCTTT.

This clone occurred once. The chain joins TRBV4-1 to TRBJ1-2; D possibly corresponds to TRBD1 (6 bases). The V and J ends lost 1 base and 4 bases respectively, with 13 bases between them. The CDR3 is 15 residues long. The germline V gene has CDR1 MGHRA and CDR2 YSYEKL. CDR3 bases: TGCGCCAGCAGCCAAGCACGGGGGGCGGCCTATGGCTACACCTTC. Its translation: CASSQARGAAYGYTF.

This chain joins TRBV10-3 and TRBJ2-3; 7 positions agree with TRBD2. V was clipped by 3 bases and J by 8 bases; unmatched bases: 5. CDR3 length: 13 amino acids. Per the germline V gene, CDR1 is ENHRY and CDR2 is SYGVKD. CDR3 region: CAISDPSGATQYF. The DNA for the CDR3 is TGTGCCATCAGTGATCCTAGCGGAGCTACGCAGTATTTT.

This chain joins TRBV4-1 and TRBJ1-1; D is uncertain. The CDR3 has 12 residues. CDR1 is MGHRA, CDR2 YSYEKL, per germline. V was shortened by 4 bases and J by 6 bases, with 9 bases between the two germline ends. For the CDR3, the DNA is TGCGCCAGCAGCCCTGGAGTTCCTGAAGCTTTCTTT. This codes for CASSPGVPEAFF.

The chain joins TRBV7-2 to TRBJ1-4; tentatively, D is TRBD1 (5 bases). V was clipped by 2 bases and J by 1 base, with 14 bases between them. The germline CDR1 and CDR2 sequences are SGHTA and FQGNSA. The CDR3 contains 17 residues. CDR3 DNA: TGTGCCAGCAGCTTAAACGGGGGAGGGGAAACTAATGAAAAACTGTTTTTT. Amino acid sequence: CASSLNGGGETNEKLFF.

The rearrangement uses TRBV19 and TRBJ1-6, with 10 positions matching TRBD1. Germline CDR1 is LNHDA and CDR2 is SQIVND (reference sequence). V lost 6 bases and J lost 8; bases outside the gene matches: 10. The CDR3 has 16 residues. The CDR3 sequence: CASRGSGTGEHSPLHF. The CDR3 bases are TGTGCCAGTAGGGGATCGGGGACAGGGGAGCATTCACCCCTCCACTTT.

A single count supports this clone. The CDR3 loop is CASSPGTGQGDNEQFF. CDR3 DNA: TGTGCCAGCAGCCCAGGAACGGGACAGGGTGACAATGAGCAGTTCTTC. The V gene is TRBV7-9, the J gene TRBJ2-1; 9 bases match TRBD1. CDR1 and CDR2 (germline): SEHNR, FQNEAQ (reference sequence). The CDR3 has 16 amino acids. V was pared by 5 bases and J by 5 bases, with 10 bases of the junction left unmatched.